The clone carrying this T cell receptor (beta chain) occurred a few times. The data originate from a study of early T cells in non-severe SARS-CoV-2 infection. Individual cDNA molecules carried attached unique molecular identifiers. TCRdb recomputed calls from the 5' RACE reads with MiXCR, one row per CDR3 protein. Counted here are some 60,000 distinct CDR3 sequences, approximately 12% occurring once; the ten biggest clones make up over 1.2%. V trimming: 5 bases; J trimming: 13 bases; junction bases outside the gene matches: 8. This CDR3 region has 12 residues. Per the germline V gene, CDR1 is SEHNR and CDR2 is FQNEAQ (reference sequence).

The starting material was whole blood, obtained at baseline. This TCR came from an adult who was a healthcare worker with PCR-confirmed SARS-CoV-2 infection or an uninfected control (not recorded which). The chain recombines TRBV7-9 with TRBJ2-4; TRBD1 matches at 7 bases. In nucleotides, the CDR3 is TGTGCCAGCAGCCAGGCCTCGGGACAGCAGTACTTC. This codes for CASSQASGQQYF.